Presented here are 29 T cell receptor beta chains from one specimen sequenced in a study of T cell responses to AZD1222 COVID-19 vaccine. The protocol was immunoSEQ multiplex PCR, while the TCRdb copy is restricted to in-frame clones and leaves out a portion. The data show some 100,000 clones, with around 90% seen just once and about 5.2% held by the top ten. Sequenced here: peripheral blood, sampled on day 0 of AZD1222 vaccination. The receptors stem from an adult in good health.

The chain links TRBV6-2 or TRBV6-3 to TRBJ2-2, with 7 bases lining up with TRBD2. Germline V gives CDR1 MNHEY, CDR2 SVGEGT. The length of the CDR3 is 15 residues. Trimming cost V 3 bases and J 3 bases; bases outside gene matches: 4. CDR3 sequence reads: CASSYAGRYTGELFF. As DNA, the CDR3 is TGTGCCAGCAGTTATGCCGGGAGGTACACCGGGGAGCTGTTTTTT.

J is TRBJ2-1 and V is TRBV28; 7 bases are shared with TRBD1. The CDR3 totals 15 residues. CDR1 is MDHEN, CDR2 SYDVKM, per germline. V lost 6 bases to trimming and J lost 0 bases; unmatched junction nucleotides: 5. The CDR3 region is CASRKQGSSYNEQFF. CDR3 bases: TGTGCCAGCAGAAAACAGGGGAGCTCCTACAATGAGCAGTTCTTC.

J is TRBJ1-1 and V is TRBV5-5; D is unresolved. Between the trimmed V and J ends, which lost 1 base and 3 bases, there was a span of 7 bases. CDR3 length: 13 amino acids. Germline V CDR1 and CDR2: SGHKS, YYEKEE (reference sequence). CDR3 coding DNA: TGTGCCAGCAGCTTGCGGGAGGACACTGAAGCTTTCTTT. It is translated as CASSLREDTEAFF.

The V call is TRBV7-2, the J call TRBJ1-1; no reliable D call. There are 16 residues in the CDR3. V was trimmed by 2 bases and J by 2 bases, leaving 15 bases between them. Germline assignment: CDR1 SGHTA and CDR2 FQGNSA. This CDR3 reads CASSLFPPTGNTEAFF. In DNA form, the CDR3 reads TGTGCCAGCAGCTTATTTCCCCCAACGGGCAACACTGAAGCTTTCTTT.

The chain has TRBV28 and TRBJ1-2; the D is unclear. The V gene's germline CDR1 is MDHEN and CDR2 SYDVKM. The CDR3 covers 14 residues. The V and J ends lost 6 bases and 2 bases respectively, with 13 bases between them. CDR3: CASRNVQENYGYTF. The CDR3 coding sequence is TGTGCCAGCAGGAACGTACAAGAGAACTATGGCTACACCTTC.

V is TRBV21-1 and J is TRBJ2-7; the table calls TRBD1, which could not be checked here. TRBV21-1 is flagged as a pseudogene. This CDR3 contains 14 residues. CDR3 nucleotides: TGTGCCGGCCGGGGACAGTTGAGCTCCTACGAGCAGTACTTC. Translation: CAGRGQLSSYEQYF.

The chain combines TRBV4-1 with TRBJ1-6; possible D gene TRBD1, 5 bases. This CDR3 comprises 14 residues. Germline V gives CDR1 MGHRA, CDR2 YSYEKL. V was pared by 3 bases and J by 8 bases, with 11 bases between. The CDR3 reads CASSQGVMDSPLHF. For the CDR3, the DNA is TGCGCCAGCAGCCAGGGGGTAATGGATTCACCCCTCCACTTT.

The chain carries TRBV27 and TRBJ2-3, with D unclear. The CDR3 runs 13 residues. Germline V gene sequence: CDR1 MNHEY, CDR2 SMNVEV (reference sequence). V lost 6 bases, J lost 0 bases, and 7 bases lay in between. CDR3: CASRQTSTDTQYF. The CDR3 bases are TGTGCCAGCAGGCAGACTAGCACAGATACGCAGTATTTT.

This clone was detected a few times. The V and J genes are TRBV7-2 and TRBJ1-2; maybe TRBD1 (5 bases). The V gene lost 3 bases and the J gene lost 4 bases, with 15 bases spanning the gap. The V gene's germline CDR1 is SGHTA and CDR2 FQGNSA. The CDR3 totals 15 residues. Here the CDR3 reads CASSFNRGNAYGYTF. The CDR3 DNA sequence: TGTGCCAGCAGCTTTAATAGGGGCAACGCCTATGGCTACACCTTC.

The V call is TRBV25-1, the J call TRBJ2-2; no firm D call. Germline values: CDR1 MGHDK, CDR2 SYGVNS. This CDR3 has 18 residues. The ends were cut back, 4 bases at V and 3 bases at J, with 21 bases in the middle. CDR3 in DNA: TGTGCCAGCAGTGCAAAATCAATTTTAGGGTGGGACACCGGGGAGCTGTTTTTT. Its translation is CASSAKSILGWDTGELFF.

This clone was seen just once. The rearrangement joins TRBV2 to TRBJ2-3, with 12 bases aligning to TRBD2. This CDR3 is 18 amino acids long. Germline CDR1 SNHLY, CDR2 FYNNEI. The J segment lost 8 bases and the V segment lost 3 bases, leaving 15 bases of the junction unmatched. CDR3 coding DNA: TGTGCCAGCAGTGATCGGTCCTCTCTAGCGGGAGGGCATTTTACGCAGTATTTT. Translating it yields CASSDRSSLAGGHFTQYF. Full variable domain (remainder filled in from reference TRBV2 and TRBJ2-3): EPEVTQTPSHQVTQMGQEVILRCVPISNHLYFYWYRQILGQKVEFLVSFYNNEISEKSEIFDDQFSVERPDGSNFTLKIRSTKLEDSAMYFCASSDRSSLAGGHFTQYFGPGTRLTVL.

V is TRBV7-8 and J is TRBJ2-7, with D possibly being TRBD2 (6 bases). The germline V gene encodes CDR1 SGHVS and CDR2 FQNEAQ. CDR3 size: 15 residues. V was pared by 1 base and J by 0 bases, with 10 bases between. Written as DNA, the CDR3 is TGTGCCAGCAGCTTAGGCGGGACCCTCTCCTACGAGCAGTACTTC. Protein product: CASSLGGTLSYEQYF.

This clone showed up just once. This sequence joins TRBV19 and TRBJ2-7; 8 bases are shared with TRBD1. The germline V gene has CDR1 LNHDA and CDR2 SQIVND (reference sequence). The CDR3 is 14 residues long. J lost 5 bases, V lost 6 bases, and 9 bases had no gene match. The CDR3 protein is CASSDRGTGHEQYF. The CDR3 nucleotides read TGTGCCAGTAGCGACCGTGGGACAGGCCACGAGCAGTACTTC.

A few counts support this clone. In nucleotides, the CDR3 is TGTGCCTGGAGTGCTAAGGGGTGGAGCAATCAGCCCCAGCATTTT. Translating gives CAWSAKGWSNQPQHF. The rearrangement joins TRBV30 to TRBJ1-5; possible D gene TRBD1, 5 bases. Per germline, CDR1 GTSNPN and CDR2 SVGIG (reference sequence). CDR3 length: 15 residues. The V end was cut by 1 base, the J end by 1 base, with 11 bases between.

This clone was counted a single time. This rearrangement joins TRBV10-2 to TRBJ2-2; TRBD1 matches 7 bases. Germline V gene lookup returns CDR1 WSHSY and CDR2 SAAADI. Losses at the gene ends were 9 bases for V and 0 bases for J; bases not matched to a gene: 4. The CDR3 has 14 amino acids. CDR3: CASEGTANTGELFF. The DNA of the CDR3 is TGCGCCAGTGAAGGGACAGCGAACACCGGGGAGCTGTTTTTT.

The genes are TRBV30 and TRBJ1-4, with a weak D call TRBD1 (6 bases). Trimming took off 1 base at V and 0 bases at J, with 12 bases between the two ends. Looked up from germline, CDR1 is GTSNPN and CDR2 is SVGIG (reference sequence). The CDR3 loop spans 16 amino acids. The chain's CDR3 is CAWSDGRGATNEKLFF. DNA for the CDR3: TGTGCCTGGAGTGACGGCAGGGGCGCAACTAATGAAAAACTGTTTTTT.

The J gene is TRBJ2-5, the V gene TRBV27; D possibly matches TRBD1 or TRBD2 (6 bases each). Trimming removed 1 base at V and 4 bases at J, with 16 bases between. Germline V gene sequence: CDR1 MNHEY, CDR2 SMNVEV (reference sequence). This CDR3 has 16 amino acids. The chain's CDR3 is CASSLYLAWGRETQYF. CDR3 DNA: TGTGCCAGCAGTTTATACCTAGCGTGGGGGCGAGAGACCCAGTACTTC.

The CDR3 loop is CASSLGLSGFSNQPQHF. The DNA for the CDR3 is TGTGCCAGCAGCTTGGGTCTGTCCGGTTTTAGCAATCAGCCCCAGCATTTT. The chain carries TRBV5-8 and TRBJ1-5; D uncertain. The V and J ends lost 0 bases and 0 bases respectively, with 13 bases between them. From germline, CDR1 is SGHTS and CDR2 YDEGEE. This CDR3 has 17 residues.

The genes are TRBV9 and TRBJ2-2, with 7 bases fitting TRBD2. The trim removed 3 bases at V and 4 bases at J, leaving 9 bases unmatched. Per germline, CDR1 SGDLS and CDR2 YYNGEE. The CDR3 has 16 amino acids. CDR3 sequence (DNA): TGTGCCAGCAGCGAGCTGGGGGGGAGAGGCACCGGGGAGCTGTTTTTT. Translated, it gives CASSELGGRGTGELFF.

The chain uses TRBV5-4 and TRBJ1-3; TRBD1 matches at 11 bases. Germline lookup yields CDR1 SGHNT and CDR2 YYREEE (reference sequence). J gave up 8 bases and V 3 bases, and 16 bases lay outside the gene matches. The CDR3 runs to 18 residues. The CDR3 nucleotides are TGTGCCAGCAGCTCGCGACTCCCGGGACAGGGGGTGGATGACACCATATATTTT. Its protein product is CASSSRLPGQGVDDTIYF.

This chain links TRBV5-1 with TRBJ2-5; TRBD2 aligns across 9 bases. There are 17 residues in the CDR3. The J segment lost 4 bases and the V segment lost 0 bases, leaving 10 bases of the junction unmatched. The germline gives CDR1 SGHRS, CDR2 YFSETQ. DNA for the CDR3: TGCGCCAGCAGCTTGGGGGCTCTAGCGGGGTCTGCAGAGACCCAGTACTTC. Translation: CASSLGALAGSAETQYF.

This clone was seen a handful of times. The chain couples TRBV5-1 to TRBJ1-2, with a possible D match to TRBD1 (5 bases). Trimming shortened V by 4 bases and J by 6 bases, and 13 bases separated the two germline ends. CDR1 and CDR2 (germline): SGHRS, YFSETQ. The CDR3 consists of 13 residues. CDR3: CASSPREGDGYTF. DNA for the CDR3: TGCGCCAGCAGCCCCAGGGAGGGTGATGGCTACACCTTC.

This chain connects TRBV28 to TRBJ2-4; D is uncertain. CDR3 length: 13 residues. The V end was cut by 6 bases, the J end by 2 bases, with 8 bases between. Germline V CDR1 and CDR2: MDHEN, SYDVKM. The CDR3 reads CASRPGPKNIQYF. The DNA for the CDR3 is TGTGCCAGCAGGCCGGGTCCCAAAAACATTCAGTACTTC.

The chain is built from TRBV2 and TRBJ2-3; the D gene is possibly TRBD1 (6 bases). Germline assignment: CDR1 SNHLY and CDR2 FYNNEI. Trimming cost V 7 bases and J 4 bases, with 15 bases left between them. The CDR3 consists of 14 residues. The CDR3 loop is CASTGGPTSDTQYF. The CDR3 region has the DNA TGTGCCAGCACTGGGGGCCCAACCTCAGATACGCAGTATTTT.

J is TRBJ1-4 and V is TRBV7-2, with 10 positions matching TRBD1. The CDR3 runs 15 residues. Trimming removed 1 base from V and 6 bases from J; junction bases left unmatched: 2. The germline gives CDR1 SGHTA, CDR2 FQGNSA. CDR3 sequence reads: CASSLGGQGYEKLFF. The CDR3 bases are TGTGCCAGCAGCTTAGGGGGACAGGGGTATGAAAAACTGTTTTTT.

This rearrangement joins TRBV27 to TRBJ1-5, with 9 bases lining up with TRBD1. The CDR3 totals 14 residues. V was pared by 3 bases and J by 5 bases, with 2 bases of the junction left unmatched. Germline CDR1 MNHEY, CDR2 SMNVEV (reference sequence). This chain's CDR3 is CASSLDRGYQPQHF. DNA of the CDR3: TGTGCCAGCAGTTTGGACAGGGGTTATCAGCCCCAGCATTTT.

This chain uses TRBV6-2 or TRBV6-3 with TRBJ2-1; 7 bases are a match to TRBD2. The V gene end was trimmed by 2 bases and the J gene end by 8 bases; junction bases not matched to a gene: 12. The germline CDR1 and CDR2 sequences are MNHEY and SVGEGT. This CDR3 spans 16 amino acids. Here the CDR3 reads CASSYPDGGGKDEQFF. DNA for the CDR3: TGTGCCAGCAGTTACCCCGACGGCGGGGGTAAGGATGAGCAGTTCTTC.

This clone was detected only a few times. The CDR3: CASTILHGYYEQYF. In DNA, the CDR3 is TGTGCCAGCACCATCCTTCACGGGTACTACGAGCAGTACTTC. The V gene is TRBV6-5, the J gene TRBJ2-7; D gene uncertain. CDR3 length: 14 residues. The V end lost 7 bases, the J end lost 3 bases, and 16 bases lay between the germline ends. CDR1 is MNHEY, CDR2 SVGAGI, per germline.

CDR3 protein: CASTQGGAGNTIYF. CDR3 nucleotide sequence: TGTGCCAGCACACAGGGTGGGGCTGGAAACACCATATATTTT. The chain links TRBV9 to TRBJ1-3; tentatively, D is TRBD1 (6 bases). This CDR3 is built from 14 residues. V was shortened by 6 bases and J by 2 bases, with 12 bases between the two germline ends. Germline CDR1 is SGDLS and CDR2 is YYNGEE.